The clone carrying this TCR beta chain appeared once. The sample comes from a study of T cell changes during pregnancy in multiple sclerosis. This CDR3 spans 15 amino acids. Germline V gives CDR1 SGHDN, CDR2 FVKESK. Trimming at V came to 5 bases and at J to 3 bases, leaving 8 bases not matched to a gene. Assay: immunoSEQ multiplex PCR; the TCRdb copy retains only in-frame clones and omits some. The data hold around 99,000 clones, with roughly 92% observed a single time. Sequences were derived from peripheral blood, sampled in the third trimester of pregnancy. The chain recombines TRBV14 with TRBJ2-3, with TRBD1 matching over 7 bases. This TCR came from a female donor in good health, enrolled as a control in a pregnancy study. CDR3 protein: CASSNYRGGTDTQYF. The CDR3 nucleotides are TGTGCCAGCAGCAATTACAGGGGCGGGACAGATACGCAGTATTTT. Full variable domain (outside the CDR3, taken from reference TRBV14 and TRBJ2-3): EAGVTQFPSHSVIEKGQTVTLRCDPISGHDNLYWYRRVMGKEIKFLLHFVKESKQDESGMPNNRFLAERTGGTYSTLKVQPAELEDSGVYFCASSNYRGGTDTQYFGPGTRLTVL.